This T cell receptor beta chain was sequenced for a study of control samples from healthy donors and cancer patients. The CDR3 totals 13 residues. Germline lookup yields CDR1 WSHSY and CDR2 SAAADI. V was clipped by 9 bases and J by 0 bases, with 9 bases between them. The protocol was immunoSEQ multiplex PCR, while the TCRdb copy is restricted to in-frame clones and leaves out a portion. The table has about 150,000 clones, more than 90% seen once; the top ten hold roughly 2%. This receptor was taken from a woman between 40 and 50 years old in good health. J is TRBJ1-5 and V is TRBV10-2; the D is unclear. Sequencing was performed on blood. DNA of the CDR3: TGCGCCAGTGCGGGGTATAGCAATCAGCCCCAGCATTTT. Translation: CASAGYSNQPQHF.